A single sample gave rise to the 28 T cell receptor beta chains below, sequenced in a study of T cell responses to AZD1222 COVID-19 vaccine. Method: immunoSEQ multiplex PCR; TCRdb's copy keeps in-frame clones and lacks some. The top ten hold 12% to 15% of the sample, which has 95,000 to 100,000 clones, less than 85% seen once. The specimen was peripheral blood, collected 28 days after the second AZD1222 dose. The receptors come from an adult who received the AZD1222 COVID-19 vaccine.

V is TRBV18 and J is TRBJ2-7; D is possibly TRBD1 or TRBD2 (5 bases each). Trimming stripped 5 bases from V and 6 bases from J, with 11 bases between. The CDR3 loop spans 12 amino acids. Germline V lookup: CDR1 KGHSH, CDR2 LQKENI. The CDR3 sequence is CASSSGRFEQYF. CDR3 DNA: TGTGCCAGCTCATCGGGACGGTTCGAGCAGTACTTC.

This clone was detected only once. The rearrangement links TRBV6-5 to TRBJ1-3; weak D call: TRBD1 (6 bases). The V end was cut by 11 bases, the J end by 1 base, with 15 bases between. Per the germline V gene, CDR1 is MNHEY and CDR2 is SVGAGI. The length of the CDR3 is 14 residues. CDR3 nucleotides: TGTGCCGGAAGCTTCAGGGGTTCTGGAAACACCATATATTTT. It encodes CAGSFRGSGNTIYF.

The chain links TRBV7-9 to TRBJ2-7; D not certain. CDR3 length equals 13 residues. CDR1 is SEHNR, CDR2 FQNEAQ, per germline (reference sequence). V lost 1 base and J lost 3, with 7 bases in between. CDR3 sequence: CASSLGGLYEQYF. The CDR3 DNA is TGTGCCAGCAGCTTAGGCGGCCTCTACGAGCAGTACTTC.

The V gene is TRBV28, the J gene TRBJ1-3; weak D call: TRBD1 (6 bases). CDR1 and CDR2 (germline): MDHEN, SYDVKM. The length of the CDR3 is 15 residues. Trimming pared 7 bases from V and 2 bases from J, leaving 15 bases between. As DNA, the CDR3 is TGTGCCAGCAACCCCCAGGGGTTCGCTGGAAACACCATATATTTT. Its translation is CASNPQGFAGNTIYF.

The DNA for the CDR3 is TGCGCCAGCAGCTTGGGGCTCCCGAATACAGATACGCAGTATTTT. Translating gives CASSLGLPNTDTQYF. The chain recombines TRBV5-1 with TRBJ2-3; D remains unclear. CDR1 and CDR2 from the germline V gene are SGHRS and YFSETQ. CDR3 length: 15 residues. V was clipped by 0 bases and J by 3 bases, with 11 bases between them.

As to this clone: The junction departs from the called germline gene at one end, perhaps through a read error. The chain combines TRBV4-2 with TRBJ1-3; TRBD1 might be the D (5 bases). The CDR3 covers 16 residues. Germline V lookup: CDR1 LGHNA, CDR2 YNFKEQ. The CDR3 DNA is TGTGCCGGCAGTGTATCCGGGACGGACACGTCAAACACCATATATTTT. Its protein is CAGSVSGTDTSNTIYF.

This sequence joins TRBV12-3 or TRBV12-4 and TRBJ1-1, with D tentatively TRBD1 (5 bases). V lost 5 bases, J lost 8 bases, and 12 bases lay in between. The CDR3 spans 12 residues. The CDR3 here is CASSGGTQEAFF. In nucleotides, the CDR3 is TGTGCCAGCAGTGGGGGGACCCAAGAAGCTTTCTTT.

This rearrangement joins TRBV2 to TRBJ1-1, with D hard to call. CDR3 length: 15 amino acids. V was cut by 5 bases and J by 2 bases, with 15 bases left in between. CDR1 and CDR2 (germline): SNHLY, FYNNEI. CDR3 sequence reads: CASSPRASGNTEAFF. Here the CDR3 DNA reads TGTGCCAGCAGTCCTCGGGCCTCAGGTAACACTGAAGCTTTCTTT. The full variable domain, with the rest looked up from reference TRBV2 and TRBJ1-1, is EPEVTQTPSHQVTQMGQEVILRCVPISNHLYFYWYRQILGQKVEFLVSFYNNEISEKSEIFDDQFSVERPDGSNFTLKIRSTKLEDSAMYFCASSPRASGNTEAFFGQGTRLTVV.

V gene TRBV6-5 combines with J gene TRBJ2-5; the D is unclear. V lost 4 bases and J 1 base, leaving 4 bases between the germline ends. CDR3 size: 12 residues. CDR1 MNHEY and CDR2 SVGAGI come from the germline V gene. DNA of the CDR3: TGTGCCAGCAGTTCAGCCCAAGAGACCCAGTACTTC. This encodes CASSSAQETQYF.

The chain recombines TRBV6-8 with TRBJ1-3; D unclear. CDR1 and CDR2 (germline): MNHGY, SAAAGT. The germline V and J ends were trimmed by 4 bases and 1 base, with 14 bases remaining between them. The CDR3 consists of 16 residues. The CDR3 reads CASSFSPQRSGNTIYF. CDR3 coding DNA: TGTGCCAGCAGTTTCAGTCCCCAGAGGTCTGGAAACACCATATATTTT.

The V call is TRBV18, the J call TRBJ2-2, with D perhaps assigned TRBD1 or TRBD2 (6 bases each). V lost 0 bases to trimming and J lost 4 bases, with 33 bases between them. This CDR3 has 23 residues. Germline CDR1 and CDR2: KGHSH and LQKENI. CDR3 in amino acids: CASSPPPLETRGPGAAATGELFF. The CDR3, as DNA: TGTGCCAGCTCACCACCGCCGCTAGAGACCAGAGGTCCGGGGGCGGCGGCCACCGGGGAGCTGTTTTTT.

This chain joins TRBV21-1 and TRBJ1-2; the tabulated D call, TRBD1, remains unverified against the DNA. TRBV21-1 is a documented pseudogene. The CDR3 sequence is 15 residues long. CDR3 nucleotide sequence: TGTGCCAGCAGCTCTCAGGGGGCGGTCGACTATGGCTACACCTTC. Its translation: CASSSQGAVDYGYTF.

The CDR3 region is CASRLFTEAFF. The CDR3 region has the DNA TGTGCCAGTAGGTTATTCACTGAAGCTTTCTTT. V is TRBV28 and J is TRBJ1-1; D call uncertain. This CDR3 has 11 amino acids. Germline V gene sequence: CDR1 MDHEN, CDR2 SYDVKM. V was trimmed by 9 bases and J by 4 bases, leaving 9 bases between them.

The chain's CDR3 is CASRYQGGETQYF. CDR3 nucleotide sequence: TGTGCCAGCAGATATCAGGGAGGAGAGACCCAGTACTTC. V is TRBV28 and J is TRBJ2-5; a weak D match, TRBD2 (6 bases). The germline gives CDR1 MDHEN, CDR2 SYDVKM. V lost 6 bases and J 4 bases, leaving 12 bases between the germline ends. This CDR3 spans 13 amino acids.

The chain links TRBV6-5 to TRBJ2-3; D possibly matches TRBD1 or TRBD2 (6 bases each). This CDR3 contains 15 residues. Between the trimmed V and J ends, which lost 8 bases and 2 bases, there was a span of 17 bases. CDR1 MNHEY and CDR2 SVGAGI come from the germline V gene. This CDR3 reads CASSRKEGHTDTQYF. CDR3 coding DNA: TGTGCCAGCTCCCGGAAGGAGGGACACACAGATACGCAGTATTTT.

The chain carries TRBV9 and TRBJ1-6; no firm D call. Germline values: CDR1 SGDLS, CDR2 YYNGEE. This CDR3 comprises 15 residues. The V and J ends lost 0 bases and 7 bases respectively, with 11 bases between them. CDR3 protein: CASSVEGRMNSPLHF. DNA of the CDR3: TGTGCCAGCAGCGTAGAAGGGAGAATGAATTCACCCCTCCACTTT.

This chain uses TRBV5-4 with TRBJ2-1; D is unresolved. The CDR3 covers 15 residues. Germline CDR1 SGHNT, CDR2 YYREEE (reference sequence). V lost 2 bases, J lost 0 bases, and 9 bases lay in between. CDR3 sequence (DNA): TGTGCCAGCAGCTTTTTCAGGAGCTCCTACAATGAGCAGTTCTTC. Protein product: CASSFFRSSYNEQFF.

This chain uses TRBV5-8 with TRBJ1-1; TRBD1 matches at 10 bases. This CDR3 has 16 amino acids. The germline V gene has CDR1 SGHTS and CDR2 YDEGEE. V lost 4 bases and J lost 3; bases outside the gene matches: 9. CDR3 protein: CASSPGGGTGDTEAFF. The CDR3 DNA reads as TGTGCCAGCAGCCCTGGTGGGGGGACAGGGGACACTGAAGCTTTCTTT.

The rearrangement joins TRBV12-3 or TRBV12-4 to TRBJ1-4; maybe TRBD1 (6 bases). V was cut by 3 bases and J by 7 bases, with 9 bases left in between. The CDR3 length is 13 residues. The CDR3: CASSLGAGEKLFF. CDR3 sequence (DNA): TGTGCCAGCAGTTTGGGGGCTGGTGAAAAACTGTTTTTT.

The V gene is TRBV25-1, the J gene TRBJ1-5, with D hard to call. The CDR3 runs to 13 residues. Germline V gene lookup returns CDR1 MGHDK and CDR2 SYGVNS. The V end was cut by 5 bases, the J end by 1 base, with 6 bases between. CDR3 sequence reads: CASSPNSNQPQHF. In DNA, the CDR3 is TGTGCCAGCAGTCCGAACAGCAATCAGCCCCAGCATTTT.

CDR3 residues: CASSLRWGGGAFF. In DNA, the CDR3 is TGTGCCAGCAGTTTAAGGTGGGGAGGGGGAGCTTTCTTT. The chain recombines TRBV12-3 or TRBV12-4 with TRBJ1-1, with D tentatively TRBD1 (6 bases). The CDR3 has 13 residues. V shed 2 bases and J shed 10 bases, with 14 bases lying between them.

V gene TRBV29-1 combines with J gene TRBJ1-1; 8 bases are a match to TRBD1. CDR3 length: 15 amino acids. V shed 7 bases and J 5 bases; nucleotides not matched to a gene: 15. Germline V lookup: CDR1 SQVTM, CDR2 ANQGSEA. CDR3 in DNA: TGCAGCGCCCTGACTCAGACAGGGGCCCGTACTGAAGCTTTCTTT. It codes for CSALTQTGARTEAFF.

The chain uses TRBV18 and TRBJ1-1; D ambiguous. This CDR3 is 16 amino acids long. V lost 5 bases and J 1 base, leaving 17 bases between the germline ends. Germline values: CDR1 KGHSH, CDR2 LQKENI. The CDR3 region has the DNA TGTGCCAGCTCATACAAGACTGACACCACGAACACTGAAGCTTTCTTT. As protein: CASSYKTDTTNTEAFF.

CDR3 nucleotide sequence: TGTGCCAGCAGCTTAGACAGGGTGACTAATGAAAAACTGTTTTTT. Its protein product is CASSLDRVTNEKLFF. This chain uses TRBV11-2 with TRBJ1-4; D possibly corresponds to TRBD1 (5 bases). The CDR3 runs to 15 residues. Germline values: CDR1 SGHAT, CDR2 FQNNGV. V was shortened by 0 bases and J by 2 bases, with 7 bases between the two germline ends.

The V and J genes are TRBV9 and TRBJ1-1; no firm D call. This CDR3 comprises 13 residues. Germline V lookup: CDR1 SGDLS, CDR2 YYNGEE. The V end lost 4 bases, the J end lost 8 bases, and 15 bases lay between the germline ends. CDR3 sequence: CASSSSPVLEAFF. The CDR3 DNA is TGTGCCAGCAGCTCAAGCCCAGTCTTGGAAGCTTTCTTT.

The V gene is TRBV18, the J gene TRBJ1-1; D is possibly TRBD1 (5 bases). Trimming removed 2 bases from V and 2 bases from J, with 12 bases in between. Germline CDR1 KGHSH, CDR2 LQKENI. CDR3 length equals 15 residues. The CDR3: CASSPFNGGNTEAFF. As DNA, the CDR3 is TGTGCCAGCTCACCATTTAACGGGGGTAACACTGAAGCTTTCTTT.

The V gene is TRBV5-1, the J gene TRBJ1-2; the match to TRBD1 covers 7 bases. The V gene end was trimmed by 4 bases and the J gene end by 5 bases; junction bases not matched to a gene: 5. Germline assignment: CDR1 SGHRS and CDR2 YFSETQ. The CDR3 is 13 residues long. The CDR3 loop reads CASSLTGEYGYTF. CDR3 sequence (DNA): TGCGCCAGCAGCCTTACAGGGGAGTATGGCTACACCTTC.

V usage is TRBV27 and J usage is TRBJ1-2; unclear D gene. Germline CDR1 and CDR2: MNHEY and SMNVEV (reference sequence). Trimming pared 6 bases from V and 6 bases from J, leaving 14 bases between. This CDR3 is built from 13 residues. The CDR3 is CASSAYRDDGYTF. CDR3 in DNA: TGTGCCAGCAGCGCTTACAGAGATGATGGCTACACCTTC.